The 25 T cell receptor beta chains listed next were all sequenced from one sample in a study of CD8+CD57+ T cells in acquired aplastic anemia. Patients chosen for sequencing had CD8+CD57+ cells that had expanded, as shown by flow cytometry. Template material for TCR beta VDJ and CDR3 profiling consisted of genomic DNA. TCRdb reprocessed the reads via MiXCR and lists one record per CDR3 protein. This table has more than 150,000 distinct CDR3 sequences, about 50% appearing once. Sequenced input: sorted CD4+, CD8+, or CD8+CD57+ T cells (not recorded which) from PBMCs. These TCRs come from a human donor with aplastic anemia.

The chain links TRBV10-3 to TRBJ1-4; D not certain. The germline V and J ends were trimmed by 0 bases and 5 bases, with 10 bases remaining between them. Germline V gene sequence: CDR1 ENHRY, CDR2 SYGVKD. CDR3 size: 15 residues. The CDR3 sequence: CAISESGRENEKLFF. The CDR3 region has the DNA TGTGCCATCAGTGAGTCGGGAAGAGAGAATGAAAAACTGTTTTTT.

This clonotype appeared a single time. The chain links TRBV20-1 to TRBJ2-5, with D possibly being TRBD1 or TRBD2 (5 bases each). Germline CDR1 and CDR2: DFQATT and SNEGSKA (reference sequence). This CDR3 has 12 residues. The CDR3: CSGAGAGKTQYF. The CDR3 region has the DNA TGCAGCGGGGCAGGTGCCGGGAAGACCCAGTACTTC.

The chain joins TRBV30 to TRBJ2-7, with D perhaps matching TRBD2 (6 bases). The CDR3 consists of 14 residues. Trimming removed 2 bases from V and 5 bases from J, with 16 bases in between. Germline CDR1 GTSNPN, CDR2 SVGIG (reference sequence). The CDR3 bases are TGTGCCTGGAGTTCCGGGGGTATGGGCAACGAGCAGTACTTC. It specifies CAWSSGGMGNEQYF.

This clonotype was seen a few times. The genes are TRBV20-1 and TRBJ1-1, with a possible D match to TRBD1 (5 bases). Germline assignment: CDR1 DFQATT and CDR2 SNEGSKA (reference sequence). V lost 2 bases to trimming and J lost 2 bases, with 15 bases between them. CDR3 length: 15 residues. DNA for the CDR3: TGCAGTGCTAGAACTGGAGACAGAAGCAACACTGAAGCTTTCTTT. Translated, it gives CSARTGDRSNTEAFF.

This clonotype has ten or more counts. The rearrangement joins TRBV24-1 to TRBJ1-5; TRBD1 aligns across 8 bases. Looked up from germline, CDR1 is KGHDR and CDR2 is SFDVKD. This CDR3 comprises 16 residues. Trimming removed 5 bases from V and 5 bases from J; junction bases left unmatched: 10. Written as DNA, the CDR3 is TGTGCCACCAGTGGACCCGGGACAGGACCCTATCAGCCCCAGCATTTT. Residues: CATSGPGTGPYQPQHF.

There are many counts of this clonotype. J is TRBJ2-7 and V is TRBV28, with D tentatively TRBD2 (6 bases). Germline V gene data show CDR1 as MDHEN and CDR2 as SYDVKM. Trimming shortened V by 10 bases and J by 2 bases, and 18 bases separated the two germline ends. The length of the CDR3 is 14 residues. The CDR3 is CATESTLATYEQYF. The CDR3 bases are TGTGCCACCGAGTCGACACTAGCAACCTACGAGCAGTACTTC.

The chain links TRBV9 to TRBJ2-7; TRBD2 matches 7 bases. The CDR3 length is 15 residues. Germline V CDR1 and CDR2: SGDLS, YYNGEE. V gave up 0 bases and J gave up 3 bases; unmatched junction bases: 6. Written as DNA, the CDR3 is TGTGCCAGCAGCGTAGACAGCGGGAACGGCTACGAGCAGTACTTC. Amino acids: CASSVDSGNGYEQYF. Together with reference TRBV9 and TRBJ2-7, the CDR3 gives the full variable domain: DSGVTQTPKHLITATGQRVTLRCSPRSGDLSVYWYQQSLDQGLQFLIQYYNGEERAKGNILERFSAQQFPDLHSELNLSSLELGDSALYFCASSVDSGNGYEQYFGPGTRLTVT.

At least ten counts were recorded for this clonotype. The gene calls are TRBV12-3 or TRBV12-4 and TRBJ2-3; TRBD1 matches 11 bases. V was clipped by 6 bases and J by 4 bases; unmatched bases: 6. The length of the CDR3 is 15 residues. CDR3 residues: CASRTGTGGPDTQYF. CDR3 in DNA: TGTGCCAGCAGGACCGGGACAGGGGGGCCAGATACGCAGTATTTT.

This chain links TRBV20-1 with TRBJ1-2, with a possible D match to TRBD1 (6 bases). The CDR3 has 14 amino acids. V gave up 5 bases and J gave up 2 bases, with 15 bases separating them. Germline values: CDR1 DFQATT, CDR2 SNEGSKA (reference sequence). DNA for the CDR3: TGCAGTGCTTATCGCGTAGGGGGGAACTATGGCTACACCTTC. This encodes CSAYRVGGNYGYTF.

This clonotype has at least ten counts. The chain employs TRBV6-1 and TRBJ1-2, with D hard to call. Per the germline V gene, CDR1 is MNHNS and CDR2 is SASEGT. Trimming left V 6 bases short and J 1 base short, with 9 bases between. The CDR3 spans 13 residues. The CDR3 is CASRTPDNYGYTF. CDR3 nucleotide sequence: TGTGCCAGCAGGACTCCAGATAACTATGGCTACACCTTC.

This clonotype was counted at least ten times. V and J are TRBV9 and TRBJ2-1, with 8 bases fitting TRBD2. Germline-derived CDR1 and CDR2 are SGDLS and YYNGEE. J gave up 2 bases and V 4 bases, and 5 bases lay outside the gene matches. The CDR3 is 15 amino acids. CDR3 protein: CASSREGSTYNEQFF. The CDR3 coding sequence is TGTGCCAGCAGCCGGGAGGGGAGCACCTACAATGAGCAGTTCTTC.

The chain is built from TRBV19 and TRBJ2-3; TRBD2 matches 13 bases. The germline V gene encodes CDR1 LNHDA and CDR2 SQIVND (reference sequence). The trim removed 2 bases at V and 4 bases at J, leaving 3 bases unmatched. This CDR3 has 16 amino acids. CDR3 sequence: CASSIRLAGGADTQYF. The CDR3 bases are TGTGCCAGTAGTATACGACTAGCGGGAGGTGCAGATACGCAGTATTTT. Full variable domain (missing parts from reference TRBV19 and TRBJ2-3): DGGITQSPKYLFRKEGQNVTLSCEQNLNHDAMYWYRQDPGQGLRLIYYSQIVNDFQKGDIAEGYSVSREKKESFPLTVTSAQKNPTAFYLCASSIRLAGGADTQYFGPGTRLTVL.

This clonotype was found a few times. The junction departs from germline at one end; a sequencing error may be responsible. This CDR3 is CASSESRNGQHFF. The CDR3 DNA is TGCGCCAGCAGTGAGTCGAGGAACGGACAGCATTTCTTC. The chain is built from TRBV10-1 and TRBJ2-1; a weak D match, TRBD1 (6 bases). The V gene's germline CDR1 is WNHNN and CDR2 SYGVQD (reference sequence). This CDR3 is 13 amino acids long.

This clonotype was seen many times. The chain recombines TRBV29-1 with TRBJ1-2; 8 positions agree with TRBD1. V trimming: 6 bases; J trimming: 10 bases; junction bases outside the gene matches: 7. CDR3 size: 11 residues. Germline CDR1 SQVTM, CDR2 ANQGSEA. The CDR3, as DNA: TGCAGCGTCGGAGGACAGGGAGTCTACACCTTC. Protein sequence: CSVGGQGVYTF.

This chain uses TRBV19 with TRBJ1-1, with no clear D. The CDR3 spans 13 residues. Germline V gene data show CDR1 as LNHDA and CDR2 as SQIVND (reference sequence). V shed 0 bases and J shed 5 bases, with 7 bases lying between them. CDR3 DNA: TGTGCCAGTAGTATAGATTTGGGGACTGAAGCTTTCTTT. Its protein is CASSIDLGTEAFF.

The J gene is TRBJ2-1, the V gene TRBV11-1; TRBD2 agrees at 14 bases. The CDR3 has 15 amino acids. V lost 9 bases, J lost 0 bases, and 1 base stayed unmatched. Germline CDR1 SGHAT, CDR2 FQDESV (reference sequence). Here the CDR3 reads CASGLAGGSYNEQFF. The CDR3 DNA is TGTGCCAGTGGACTAGCGGGGGGCTCCTACAATGAGCAGTTCTTC. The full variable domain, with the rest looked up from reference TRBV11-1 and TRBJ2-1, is EAEVAQSPRYKITEKSQAVAFWCDPISGHATLYWYRQILGQGPELLVQFQDESVVDDSQLPKDRFSAERLKGVDSTLKIQPAELGDSAMYLCASGLAGGSYNEQFFGPGTRLTVL.

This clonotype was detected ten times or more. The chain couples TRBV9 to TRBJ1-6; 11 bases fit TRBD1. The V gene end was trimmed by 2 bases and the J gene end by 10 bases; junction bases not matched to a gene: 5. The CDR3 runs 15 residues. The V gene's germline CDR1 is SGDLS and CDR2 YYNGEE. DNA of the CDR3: TGTGCCAGCAGCGTTGGGGACAGGGGGGACTCACCCCTCCACTTT. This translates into CASSVGDRGDSPLHF.

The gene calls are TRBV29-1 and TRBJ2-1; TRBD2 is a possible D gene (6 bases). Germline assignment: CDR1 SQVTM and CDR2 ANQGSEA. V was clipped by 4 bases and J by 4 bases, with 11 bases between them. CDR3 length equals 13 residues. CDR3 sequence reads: CSVGLAQYNEQFF. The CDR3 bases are TGCAGCGTTGGGCTAGCGCAGTACAATGAGCAGTTCTTC.

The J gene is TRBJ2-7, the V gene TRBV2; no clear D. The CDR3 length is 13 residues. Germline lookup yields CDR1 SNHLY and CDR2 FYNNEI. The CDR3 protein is CATSKAQDYEQYF. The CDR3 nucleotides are TGTGCTACCTCTAAGGCGCAGGACTACGAGCAGTACTTC.

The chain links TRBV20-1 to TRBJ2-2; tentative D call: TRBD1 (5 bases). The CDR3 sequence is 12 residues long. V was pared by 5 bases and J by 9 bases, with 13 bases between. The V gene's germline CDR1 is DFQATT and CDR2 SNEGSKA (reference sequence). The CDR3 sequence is CSALEGARELFF. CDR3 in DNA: TGCAGTGCTCTGGAAGGGGCTAGGGAGCTGTTTTTT.

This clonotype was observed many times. The CDR3 DNA sequence: TGCAGTGCTAGAGATCTCCGCAGGCCGAACACTGAAGCTTTCTTT. Translated, it gives CSARDLRRPNTEAFF. The chain joins TRBV20-1 to TRBJ1-1; D uncertain. CDR3 length: 15 residues. Germline V gene data show CDR1 as DFQATT and CDR2 as SNEGSKA (reference sequence). V was pared by 0 bases and J by 1 base, with 12 bases between.

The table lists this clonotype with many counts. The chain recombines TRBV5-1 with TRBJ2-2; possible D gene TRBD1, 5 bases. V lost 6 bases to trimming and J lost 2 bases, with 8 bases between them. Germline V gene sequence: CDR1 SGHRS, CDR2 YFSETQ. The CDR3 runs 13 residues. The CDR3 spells CASKQENTGELFF. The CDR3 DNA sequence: TGCGCCAGCAAACAGGAAAACACCGGGGAGCTGTTTTTT.

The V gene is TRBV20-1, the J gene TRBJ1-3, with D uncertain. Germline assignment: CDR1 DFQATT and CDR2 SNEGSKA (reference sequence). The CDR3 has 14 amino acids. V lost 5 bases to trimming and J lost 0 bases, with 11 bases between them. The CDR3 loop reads CSARGLGSGNTIYF. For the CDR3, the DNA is TGCAGTGCTCGAGGACTGGGCTCTGGAAACACCATATATTTT.

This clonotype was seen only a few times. The CDR3 sequence is CASRDPQETQYF. In nucleotides, the CDR3 is TGTGCCAGCAGGGATCCTCAAGAGACCCAGTACTTC. This rearrangement joins TRBV6-2 or TRBV6-3 to TRBJ2-5; D is unresolved. CDR3 length: 12 residues. Germline V lookup: CDR1 MNHEY, CDR2 SVGEGT. V lost 6 bases and J lost 2, with 7 bases in between.

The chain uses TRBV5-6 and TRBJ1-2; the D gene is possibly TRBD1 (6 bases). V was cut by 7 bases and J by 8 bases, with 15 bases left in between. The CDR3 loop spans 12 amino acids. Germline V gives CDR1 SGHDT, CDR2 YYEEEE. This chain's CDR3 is CASVFQRGGYTF. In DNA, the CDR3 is TGTGCCAGCGTCTTCCAAAGGGGGGGCTACACCTTC.